This T cell receptor beta chain was obtained from a study of T cell changes during pregnancy in multiple sclerosis. Assay: immunoSEQ multiplex PCR; the TCRdb copy retains only in-frame clones and omits some. This sample has 40,000 to 45,000 clones, with roughly nine tenths found just once. Trimming cost V 5 bases and J 6 bases; bases outside gene matches: 11. This CDR3 spans 15 amino acids. The V gene's germline CDR1 is MDHEN and CDR2 SYDVKM. This chain uses TRBV28 with TRBJ2-5; 8 bases align to TRBD2. The TCR comes from a female donor with multiple sclerosis, enrolled in a pregnancy study. This sample comprised CD4+ T cells from peripheral blood mononuclear cells, obtained in the first trimester of pregnancy. CDR3 protein: CASSPSRTSRKTQYF. CDR3 nucleotide sequence: TGTGCCAGCAGTCCTTCAAGGACTAGCAGAAAGACCCAGTACTTC.